The next 20 T cell receptor beta chains were all read from a single sample in a study of T cell responses to AZD1222 COVID-19 vaccine. The method was immunoSEQ multiplex PCR; TCRdb's version includes in-frame clones alone and lacks a portion of them. Among 110,000 to 150,000 clones listed, roughly 90% were seen once. Sequencing was performed on peripheral blood, taken on day 0 of AZD1222 vaccination. These receptors came from an adult in good health.

The chain recombines TRBV7-9 with TRBJ2-4; D could derive from TRBD1 or TRBD2 (5 bases each). V lost 1 base to trimming and J lost 5 bases, with 9 bases between them. This CDR3 contains 14 residues. In germline, CDR1 is SEHNR, CDR2 FQNEAQ (reference sequence). The CDR3 reads CASSLGVGENIQYF. CDR3 coding DNA: TGTGCCAGCAGCTTAGGTGTGGGGGAAAACATTCAGTACTTC.

The chain joins TRBV29-1 to TRBJ1-2; 11 bases line up with TRBD1. V dropped 2 bases and J dropped 7; count of bases not matched to a gene: 3. Germline assignment: CDR1 SQVTM and CDR2 ANQGSEA. The CDR3 length is 13 residues. The CDR3, as DNA: TGCAGCGTTGAACGGACAGGGGGCCGTGGCTACACCTTC. This translates into CSVERTGGRGYTF.

This chain links TRBV19 with TRBJ2-1; tentatively, D is TRBD1 (6 bases). The CDR3 loop spans 12 amino acids. Germline V gene sequence: CDR1 LNHDA, CDR2 SQIVND (reference sequence). V lost 6 bases to trimming and J lost 7 bases, with 10 bases between them. CDR3 sequence reads: CASREGGNEQFF. Written as DNA, the CDR3 is TGTGCCAGTAGGGAAGGGGGAAATGAGCAGTTCTTC.

In regard to this clone: Other nucleotide sequences from this sample produce the same CDR3. This chain uses TRBV7-9 with TRBJ1-3, with 8 bases fitting TRBD1. The CDR3 loop spans 16 amino acids. Germline CDR1 and CDR2: SEHNR and FQNEAQ (reference sequence). Germline trimming cut 5 bases from V and 0 bases from J; bases unmatched to any gene: 6. The CDR3 region is CASSPRTGSSGNTIYF. The CDR3 DNA sequence: TGTGCCAGCAGCCCCCGGACAGGGAGCTCTGGAAACACCATATATTTT. The variable domain in full, with the rest retrieved from reference TRBV7-9 and TRBJ1-3, is DTGVSQNPRHKITKRGQNVTFRCDPISEHNRLYWYRQTLGQGPEFLTYFQNEAQLEKSRLLSDRFSAERPKGSFSTLEIQRTEQGDSAMYLCASSPRTGSSGNTIYFGEGSWLTVV.

The rearrangement joins TRBV6-4 to TRBJ2-1; TRBD2 aligns across 8 bases. Germline V gene data show CDR1 as MRHNA and CDR2 as SNTAGT. This CDR3 spans 15 amino acids. V dropped 0 bases and J dropped 6; count of bases not matched to a gene: 4. For the CDR3, the DNA is TGTGCCAGCAGTGACTCGACGGGAGGGGGCAATGAGCAGTTCTTC. This gives the protein CASSDSTGGGNEQFF.

The rearrangement uses TRBV27 and TRBJ2-3; possibly TRBD2 for D (5 bases). Per germline, CDR1 MNHEY and CDR2 SMNVEV (reference sequence). V gave up 2 bases and J gave up 3 bases, with 15 bases separating them. This CDR3 is 16 amino acids long. As DNA, the CDR3 is TGTGCCAGCAGTTTACGAGGGCCCCCCAGGACAGATACGCAGTATTTT. This sequence encodes CASSLRGPPRTDTQYF.

The rearrangement links TRBV4-1 to TRBJ1-1, with D possibly being TRBD1 (6 bases). Germline values: CDR1 MGHRA, CDR2 YSYEKL. This CDR3 is built from 16 residues. CDR3: CPTSQGGGSFGTEAFF. The CDR3 DNA is TGCCCCACCAGCCAAGGGGGGGGCAGCTTCGGCACTGAAGCTTTCTTT.

The V gene is TRBV6-2 or TRBV6-3, the J gene TRBJ2-7, with a weak D call TRBD1 (5 bases). The CDR3 length is 14 residues. V shed 4 bases and J shed 7 bases, with 17 bases lying between them. Per germline, CDR1 MNHEY and CDR2 SVGEGT. CDR3 in amino acids: CASSWGRDSGEQYF. Here the CDR3 DNA reads TGTGCCAGCAGTTGGGGCAGGGATTCAGGGGAGCAGTACTTC.

The rearrangement links TRBV9 to TRBJ1-1; D is unresolved. The germline V and J ends were trimmed by 0 bases and 5 bases, with 14 bases remaining between them. This CDR3 is built from 15 residues. Germline assignment: CDR1 SGDLS and CDR2 YYNGEE. The CDR3 sequence is CASSVEGVPTTEAFF. The CDR3 region has the DNA TGTGCCAGCAGCGTAGAAGGAGTCCCGACGACTGAAGCTTTCTTT.

This sequence joins TRBV19 and TRBJ2-7, with D unclear. Per the germline V gene, CDR1 is LNHDA and CDR2 is SQIVND (reference sequence). V gave up 3 bases and J gave up 3 bases, with 15 bases separating them. The CDR3 consists of 15 residues. The CDR3 nucleotides read TGTGCCAGTAGTATTTGGGCTAGAGGAAACTACGAGCAGTACTTC. This codes for CASSIWARGNYEQYF.

DNA of the CDR3: TGTGCCAGCACACGGGGGGCCCCTTACGAGCAGTACTTC. Translating gives CASTRGAPYEQYF. The gene calls are TRBV6-5 and TRBJ2-7; D may be TRBD2 (7 bases). The germline gives CDR1 MNHEY, CDR2 SVGAGI. CDR3 length: 13 amino acids. V was trimmed by 7 bases and J by 4 bases, leaving 14 bases between them.

The chain employs TRBV27 and TRBJ1-1; no clear D. This CDR3 spans 15 amino acids. Germline V gives CDR1 MNHEY, CDR2 SMNVEV (reference sequence). The ends were cut back, 3 bases at V and 0 bases at J, with 11 bases in the middle. The CDR3 spells CASSFRVPVNTEAFF. For the CDR3, the DNA is TGTGCCAGCAGTTTCCGGGTCCCTGTGAACACTGAAGCTTTCTTT.

The V gene is TRBV3-1 (or the pseudogene TRBV3-2), the J gene TRBJ2-7, with a tentative D call TRBD1 (6 bases). Germline assignment: CDR1 LGHDT and CDR2 YNNKEL (reference sequence). The CDR3 consists of 16 residues. The V gene lost 4 bases and the J gene lost 4 bases, with 20 bases spanning the gap. The DNA of the CDR3 is TGTGCCAGCAGCCTCCGAGGGCAGGGGCTAAAATACGAGCAGTACTTC. This encodes CASSLRGQGLKYEQYF.

This clone was recorded once. The rearrangement uses TRBV21-1 and TRBJ1-2; the tabulated D call, TRBD1, remains unverified against the DNA. TRBV21-1 counts as a pseudogene. The CDR3 has 12 residues. The CDR3 region is CASSKGGGGYTF. The CDR3 DNA sequence: TGTGCCAGCAGCAAAGGGGGCGGTGGCTACACCTTC.

The gene calls are TRBV30 and TRBJ2-5; a possible D gene is TRBD1 (5 bases). Deletions cut 1 base from V and 7 bases from J, with 7 bases between. The CDR3 contains 11 residues. Germline V gives CDR1 GTSNPN, CDR2 SVGIG (reference sequence). Here the CDR3 reads CAWSGGGTQYF. In nucleotides, the CDR3 is TGTGCCTGGAGTGGGGGCGGGACCCAGTACTTC. The whole variable domain, remainder taken from reference TRBV30 and TRBJ2-5, is SQTIHQWPATLVQPVGSPLSLECTVEGTSNPNLYWYRQAAGRGLQLLFYSVGIGQISSEVPQNLSASRPQDRQFILSSKKLLLSDSGFYLCAWSGGGTQYFGPGTRLLVL.

V gene TRBV28 combines with J gene TRBJ1-5; D unclear. This CDR3 contains 11 residues. Trimming removed 5 bases from V and 8 bases from J, with 7 bases in between. Germline V gene data show CDR1 as MDHEN and CDR2 as SYDVKM. This CDR3 reads CASSEIEPQHF. For the CDR3, the DNA is TGTGCCAGCAGTGAGATAGAGCCCCAGCATTTT. The whole variable domain, remainder taken from reference TRBV28 and TRBJ1-5, is DVKVTQSSRYLVKRTGEKVFLECVQDMDHENMFWYRQDPGLGLRLIYFSYDVKMKEKGDIPEGYSVSREKKERFSLILESASTNQTSMYLCASSEIEPQHFGDGTRLSIL.

The rearrangement joins TRBV4-1 to TRBJ1-1; D possibly corresponds to TRBD1 (6 bases). The germline V gene encodes CDR1 MGHRA and CDR2 YSYEKL. The CDR3 loop spans 16 amino acids. V lost 2 bases to trimming and J lost 3 bases, with 16 bases between them. The CDR3: CASSQPHQGWDTEAFF. CDR3 in DNA: TGCGCCAGCAGCCAACCCCACCAGGGGTGGGACACTGAAGCTTTCTTT.

This sequence joins TRBV2 and TRBJ1-2, with D uncertain. From germline, CDR1 is SNHLY and CDR2 FYNNEI. The V gene lost 6 bases and the J gene lost 4 bases, with 15 bases spanning the gap. CDR3 length equals 14 residues. The CDR3 loop is CASRPGPRSYGYTF. The CDR3, as DNA: TGTGCCAGCAGACCGGGTCCCCGATCCTATGGCTACACCTTC.

CDR3 amino acids: CASSHRGLNTEAFF. DNA of the CDR3: TGTGCCAGCTCACACAGGGGGCTGAACACTGAAGCTTTCTTT. The V and J genes are TRBV18 and TRBJ1-1; 9 bases fit TRBD1. The CDR3 consists of 14 residues. The junction had 0 bases not matched to a gene; V was cut back by 4 bases and J by 0 bases. Per germline, CDR1 KGHSH and CDR2 LQKENI.

This clone came up once. The J gene is TRBJ2-7, the V gene TRBV29-1; tentative D call: TRBD2 (7 bases). Germline V gene data show CDR1 as SQVTM and CDR2 as ANQGSEA. V was trimmed by 2 bases and J by 1 base, leaving 18 bases between them. This CDR3 spans 16 amino acids. CDR3 sequence (DNA): TGCAGCGTTGAATGGGGGCGGCGGGGGCAGTCCTACGAGCAGTACTTC. Amino acids: CSVEWGRRGQSYEQYF.